Shown below are 16 T cell receptor beta chains from a single sample sequenced in a study of blood T cell repertoires in COVID-19. The repertoire was sequenced with immunoSEQ multiplex PCR; TCRdb's copy has only in-frame clones and lacks some. The profile covers approximately 100,000 clones, with approximately 89% appearing a single time and around 10% taken by the ten largest. Sequenced: peripheral blood. These TCRs come from a woman aged 25 to 39 with acute or convalescent COVID-19.

The chain uses TRBV27 and TRBJ1-2; no clear D. The CDR3 has 12 amino acids. Germline assignment: CDR1 MNHEY and CDR2 SMNVEV (reference sequence). V gave up 2 bases and J gave up 8 bases, with 9 bases separating them. The CDR3 loop is CASSLEGVGYTF. The DNA for the CDR3 is TGTGCCAGCAGTTTAGAGGGTGTAGGCTACACCTTC.

The rearrangement uses TRBV12-3 or TRBV12-4 and TRBJ1-1; possible D gene TRBD1, 6 bases. The CDR3 runs to 13 residues. The V end was cut by 5 bases, the J end by 2 bases, with 9 bases between. CDR3 DNA sequence: TGTGCCAGCAGTCAACAGGGAAACACTGAAGCTTTCTTT. Encoded protein: CASSQQGNTEAFF.

The CDR3 DNA follows: TGTGCCAGCTCACCACCTCTCACCCGCGAGTACGAGCAGTACTTC. Encoded protein: CASSPPLTREYEQYF. The J gene is TRBJ2-7, the V gene TRBV18; D ambiguous. V was clipped by 0 bases and J by 4 bases, with 13 bases between them. The CDR3 totals 15 residues. Germline assignment: CDR1 KGHSH and CDR2 LQKENI.

J is TRBJ2-7 and V is TRBV19; D perhaps matches TRBD2 (7 bases). CDR1 LNHDA and CDR2 SQIVND come from the germline V gene (reference sequence). With 3 bases removed from V and 2 bases from J, the gap between germline ends came to 14 bases. The CDR3 is 15 amino acids. The CDR3 loop is CASSMRGLGAYEQYF. In DNA form, the CDR3 reads TGTGCCAGTAGTATGCGGGGGCTCGGGGCCTACGAGCAGTACTTC.

The rearrangement uses TRBV6-6 and TRBJ2-7; D possibly corresponds to TRBD2 (5 bases). This CDR3 comprises 12 residues. V lost 5 bases, J lost 4 bases, and 9 bases lay in between. Germline lookup yields CDR1 MNHNY and CDR2 SVGAGI (reference sequence). The CDR3 region is CASSARGYEQYF. In DNA form, the CDR3 reads TGTGCCAGCAGTGCCCGGGGTTACGAGCAGTACTTC.

The genes are TRBV9 and TRBJ2-6; tentatively, D is TRBD1 (6 bases). The germline V gene has CDR1 SGDLS and CDR2 YYNGEE. The CDR3 runs to 19 residues. The V and J ends lost 3 bases and 0 bases respectively, with 19 bases between them. DNA of the CDR3: TGTGCCAGCAGCGCGGAACCCTCCGGGACATCCTCTGGGGCCAACGTCCTGACTTTC. This codes for CASSAEPSGTSSGANVLTF.

The gene calls are TRBV18 and TRBJ1-5, with 8 bases aligning to TRBD1. The V and J ends lost 2 bases and 8 bases, in that order; junction bases with no gene match: 11. The germline V gene has CDR1 KGHSH and CDR2 LQKENI. The CDR3 is 16 amino acids. CDR3 in DNA: TGTGCCAGCTCACCAGTCTCGACAGGGGATACGGAGCCCCAGCATTTT. This translates into CASSPVSTGDTEPQHF. Based on the CDR3 plus reference TRBV18 and TRBJ1-5, the full variable domain is NAGVMQNPRHLVRRRGQEARLRCSPMKGHSHVYWYRQLPEEGLKFMVYLQKENIIDESGMPKERFSAEFPKEGPSILRIQQVVRGDSAAYFCASSPVSTGDTEPQHFGDGTRLSIL.

This chain connects TRBV5-1 to TRBJ2-1; maybe TRBD1 (7 bases). The germline V and J ends were trimmed by 0 bases and 7 bases, with 11 bases remaining between them. The CDR3 sequence is 14 residues long. Germline CDR1 is SGHRS and CDR2 is YFSETQ. The CDR3 DNA reads TGCGCCAGCAGCTTGGCAGGGGGGAGGAATGAGCAGTTCTTC. The encoded protein is CASSLAGGRNEQFF.

This clone has just one count. The chain is built from TRBV19 and TRBJ1-3; D is unresolved. V lost 4 bases to trimming and J lost 2 bases, with 15 bases between them. Germline V gene sequence: CDR1 LNHDA, CDR2 SQIVND (reference sequence). The CDR3 totals 16 residues. The CDR3 region has the DNA TGTGCCAGTAGTAGGTCCGTTACGGGAACTGGAAACACCATATATTTT. Its translation: CASSRSVTGTGNTIYF.

V is TRBV5-1 and J is TRBJ1-4; D not certain. Germline V gene sequence: CDR1 SGHRS, CDR2 YFSETQ. Deletions cut 3 bases from V and 2 bases from J, with 11 bases between. The CDR3 is 15 residues long. The chain's CDR3 is CASSSLAGTNEKLFF. CDR3 nucleotides: TGCGCCAGCAGCTCCCTAGCGGGCACTAATGAAAAACTGTTTTTT.

This sequence joins TRBV28 and TRBJ1-3; no reliable D call. This CDR3 has 15 residues. In germline, CDR1 is MDHEN, CDR2 SYDVKM. V lost 2 bases, J lost 0 bases, and 8 bases lay in between. The chain's CDR3 is CASSLAGLSGNTIYF. CDR3 in DNA: TGTGCCAGCAGTTTAGCGGGCCTCTCTGGAAACACCATATATTTT.

This clone was detected only a few times. This sequence joins TRBV28 and TRBJ1-5; 9 nucleotides line up with TRBD1. CDR3 length: 15 residues. The germline V gene encodes CDR1 MDHEN and CDR2 SYDVKM. V shed 5 bases, J shed 6 bases, and the junction held 8 bases outside the gene matches. CDR3 DNA: TGTGCCAGCAGTGGGGGACAGGGATCGGGTCAGCCCCAGCATTTT. Translating it yields CASSGGQGSGQPQHF.

The chain joins TRBV6-6 to TRBJ2-7; D possibly corresponds to TRBD1 (6 bases). CDR3 size: 16 residues. Germline CDR1 is MNHNY and CDR2 is SVGAGI (reference sequence). V gave up 7 bases and J gave up 3 bases, with 22 bases separating them. The DNA of the CDR3 is TGTGCCAGCACCAGCCACCGGATGGGGGCCGACTACGAGCAGTACTTC. Protein: CASTSHRMGADYEQYF.

The gene calls are TRBV11-3 and TRBJ2-5, with TRBD1 matching 8 bases. V was clipped by 5 bases and J by 5 bases; unmatched bases: 4. This CDR3 contains 13 residues. Germline assignment: CDR1 SGHNT and CDR2 YENEEA. The CDR3 loop reads CASSGQGGETQYF. In nucleotides, the CDR3 is TGTGCCAGCAGCGGACAGGGTGGCGAGACCCAGTACTTC.

The V and J genes are TRBV7-3 and TRBJ1-1; D gene unclear. This CDR3 comprises 12 residues. CDR1 and CDR2 (germline): SGHTA, FQGTGA. V was trimmed by 0 bases and J by 8 bases, leaving 7 bases between them. The CDR3 sequence is CASSLTGSEAFF. The CDR3 DNA reads as TGTGCCAGCAGCTTAACTGGGAGCGAAGCTTTCTTT.

The chain employs TRBV10-3 and TRBJ2-2; the D gene is possibly TRBD2 (6 bases). The CDR3 runs to 15 residues. The germline V gene has CDR1 ENHRY and CDR2 SYGVKD. V lost 3 bases, J lost 2 bases, and 10 bases lay in between. CDR3: CAISEGRGNTGELFF. The DNA of the CDR3 is TGTGCCATCAGTGAAGGGCGGGGCAACACCGGGGAGCTGTTTTTT.